Listed below are T cell receptor beta chains from one sample, sequenced in a study of blood T cell repertoires in COVID-19. Here immunoSEQ multiplex PCR was the method, and the copy in TCRdb shows in-frame clones only, minus some. The profile shows approximately 40,000 clones, about 91% of them singletons. The specimen sequenced was peripheral blood. These receptors originate from a woman of 80 years or more with acute or convalescent COVID-19. The CDR3 runs from the conserved cysteine through the conserved F or W. The order of the fields is clone size, J gene, D gene, V gene, CDR3 protein, CDR3 DNA. A D gene is named only where the DNA matches it firmly. Some rows mark clone size as missing; the rest say once, few, many or name a class of expanded clone.

size: NA; J: TRBJ2-3; D: NA; V: TRBV6-5; CDR3: CASRVGNADTQYF; DNA: TGTGCCAGTAGAGTGGGCAACGCAGATACGCAGTATTTT
size: NA; J: TRBJ2-5; D: TRBD1; V: TRBV3-1/TRBV3-2; CDR3: CASSQRGQGETQYF; DNA: TGTGCCAGCAGCCAGAGGGGACAGGGTGAGACCCAGTACTTC
size: NA; J: TRBJ2-2; D: TRBD1; V: TRBV30; CDR3: CAWRATGGRELFF; DNA: TGTGCCTGGAGAGCGACAGGGGGCAGGGAGCTGTTTTTT
size: NA; J: TRBJ1-3; D: TRBD1; V: TRBV29-1; CDR3: CSVEDRGVVRSGNTIYF; DNA: TGCAGCGTTGAAGACAGGGGGGTAGTGCGCTCTGGAAACACCATATATTTT
size: few; J: TRBJ1-2; D: NA; V: TRBV11-2; CDR3: CASSLGRQANYGYTF; DNA: TGTGCCAGCAGCTTGGGGCGACAGGCGAACTATGGCTACACCTTC
size: NA; J: TRBJ1-1; D: NA; V: TRBV7-2; CDR3: CASRRQVTNTEAFF; DNA: TGTGCCAGCAGAAGACAGGTCACGAACACTGAAGCTTTCTTT
size: NA; J: TRBJ1-1; D: NA; V: TRBV9; CDR3: CASSQTGESTEAFF; DNA: TGTGCCAGCAGTCAAACGGGTGAGAGTACTGAAGCTTTCTTT
size: NA; J: TRBJ1-2; D: NA; V: TRBV6-5; CDR3: CASSLDSSGYTF; DNA: TGTGCCAGCAGCCTGGACTCGTCTGGCTACACCTTC
size: NA; J: TRBJ1-1; D: TRBD1; V: TRBV12-3/TRBV12-4; CDR3: CASSFGQGTEAFF; DNA: TGTGCCAGCAGTTTTGGACAGGGAACTGAAGCTTTCTTT
size: NA; J: TRBJ1-1; D: NA; V: TRBV3-1/TRBV3-2; CDR3: CASSARGNTEAFF; DNA: TGTGCCAGCAGCGCGCGGGGGAACACTGAAGCTTTCTTT
size: once; J: TRBJ1-6; D: NA; V: TRBV30; CDR3: CAWSLPEGSPLHF; DNA: TGTGCCTGGAGTCTCCCGGAGGGATCACCCCTCCACTTT
size: NA; J: TRBJ2-7; D: NA; V: TRBV25-1; CDR3: CASSEDSYYEQYF; DNA: TGTGCCAGCAGTGAGGACAGTTACTACGAGCAGTACTTC
size: NA; J: TRBJ1-2; D: NA; V: TRBV20-1; CDR3: CSARDNGYTF; DNA: TGCAGTGCTAGGGACAATGGCTACACCTTC
size: NA; J: TRBJ1-3; D: NA; V: TRBV4-1; CDR3: CASSQAGATLFGNTIYF; DNA: TGCGCCAGCAGCCAAGCAGGGGCAACTCTCTTTGGAAACACCATATATTTT
size: NA; J: TRBJ2-1; D: TRBD2; V: TRBV19; CDR3: CASSIKAGLAGREQFF; DNA: TGTGCCAGTAGTATTAAGGCGGGACTAGCGGGGAGGGAGCAGTTCTTC
size: NA; J: TRBJ2-1; D: NA; V: TRBV2; CDR3: CASSSEGSYNEQFF; DNA: TGTGCCAGCAGCTCGGAGGGCTCCTACAATGAGCAGTTCTTC
size: few; J: TRBJ1-2; D: NA; V: TRBV7-9; CDR3: CASSLTVDGYTF; DNA: TGTGCCAGCAGCTTAACAGTAGATGGCTACACCTTC
size: NA; J: TRBJ2-5; D: TRBD1; V: TRBV5-1; CDR3: CASRLTGQAIPGPQETQYF; DNA: TGCGCCAGCAGGTTAACTGGACAGGCCATACCGGGACCCCAAGAGACCCAGTACTTC
size: NA; J: TRBJ1-4; D: NA; V: TRBV2; CDR3: CASSVRNEKLFF; DNA: TGTGCCAGCAGTGTCAGAAATGAAAAACTGTTTTTT
size: NA; J: TRBJ2-7; D: NA; V: TRBV27; CDR3: CASSLYGISYEQYF; DNA: TGTGCCAGCAGTTTATACGGGATCTCCTACGAGCAGTACTTC
size: few; J: TRBJ1-2; D: NA; V: TRBV5-6; CDR3: CASSLRGSINLYGYTF; DNA: TGTGCCAGCAGCTTGCGGGGTTCCATAAACCTCTATGGCTACACCTTC
size: NA; J: TRBJ2-7; D: TRBD1; V: TRBV6-5; CDR3: CASTFGQGSYEQYF; DNA: TGTGCCAGCACCTTCGGACAGGGTTCCTACGAGCAGTACTTC
size: NA; J: TRBJ1-6; D: TRBD1; V: TRBV5-1; CDR3: CASSVDRANSPLHF; DNA: TGCGCCAGCAGCGTGGACAGGGCTAATTCACCCCTCCACTTT
size: NA; J: TRBJ1-3; D: NA; V: TRBV5-1; CDR3: CASSLVDTTSGNTIYF; DNA: TGCGCCAGCAGCTTGGTTGACACCACCTCTGGAAACACCATATATTTT
size: NA; J: TRBJ1-6; D: TRBD1; V: TRBV5-1; CDR3: CASSLLYRDSSTLHF; DNA: TGCGCCAGCAGCTTACTATACCGGGACAGTTCCACCCTCCACTTT
size: NA; J: TRBJ1-2; D: NA; V: TRBV5-1; CDR3: CASSPTQGSYGYTF; DNA: TGCGCCAGCAGCCCAACCCAGGGCTCATATGGCTACACCTTC
size: NA; J: TRBJ2-5; D: NA; V: TRBV5-4; CDR3: CASSLAGGQETQYF; DNA: TGTGCCAGCAGCTTGGCCGGGGGCCAAGAGACCCAGTACTTC
size: NA; J: TRBJ2-3; D: NA; V: TRBV4-1; CDR3: CASSKQTRGTDTQYF; DNA: TGCGCCAGCAGCAAACAAACTAGAGGCACAGATACGCAGTATTTT
size: NA; J: TRBJ1-3; D: TRBD1; V: TRBV4-2; CDR3: CASSATGQGTGNTIYF; DNA: TGTGCCAGCAGCGCGACGGGACAGGGGACTGGAAACACCATATATTTT
size: NA; J: TRBJ1-5; D: TRBD1; V: TRBV19; CDR3: CASNDPGQGRSQPQHF; DNA: TGTGCCAGTAACGATCCGGGACAGGGTAGGAGCCAGCCCCAGCATTTT
size: once; J: TRBJ1-4; D: TRBD1; V: TRBV14; CDR3: CASSPRTGYNEKLFF; DNA: TGTGCCAGCAGCCCCCGGACAGGGTACAATGAAAAACTGTTTTTT
size: NA; J: TRBJ1-4; D: NA; V: TRBV5-1; CDR3: CASSLQGPNEKLFF; DNA: TGCGCCAGCAGCTTGCAGGGCCCTAATGAAAAACTGTTTTTT
size: NA; J: TRBJ1-5; D: NA; V: TRBV6-2/TRBV6-3; CDR3: CASSYALGRGDQPQHF; DNA: TGTGCCAGCAGTTACGCGCTGGGCAGGGGCGATCAGCCCCAGCATTTT
size: NA; J: TRBJ2-7; D: NA; V: TRBV3-1/TRBV3-2; CDR3: CASSHLSYEQYF; DNA: TGTGCCAGCAGCCACCTCTCCTACGAGCAGTACTTC
size: NA; J: TRBJ1-6; D: NA; V: TRBV11-2; CDR3: CASSLLLRNSPLHF; DNA: TGTGCCAGCAGCTTACTCCTCAGGAATTCACCCCTCCACTTT
size: NA; J: TRBJ2-5; D: NA; V: TRBV7-2; CDR3: CASSLIREETQYF; DNA: TGTGCCAGCAGCTTAATTCGGGAGGAGACCCAGTACTTC
size: NA; J: TRBJ1-3; D: NA; V: TRBV9; CDR3: CASSVALTGTGNTIYF; DNA: TGTGCCAGCAGCGTAGCCCTAACAGGGACTGGAAACACCATATATTTT
size: NA; J: TRBJ2-1; D: NA; V: TRBV3-1/TRBV3-2; CDR3: CASSPAISGVGKNEQFF; DNA: TGTGCCAGCAGCCCCGCGATATCGGGGGTTGGAAAGAATGAGCAGTTCTTC
size: NA; J: TRBJ1-3; D: NA; V: TRBV9; CDR3: CASSATTGSGNTIYF; DNA: TGTGCCAGCAGCGCAACGACAGGTTCAGGAAACACCATATATTTT
size: NA; J: TRBJ1-2; D: NA; V: TRBV9; CDR3: CASSGGQSYGYTF; DNA: TGTGCCAGCAGCGGCGGACAGAGCTATGGCTACACCTTC
size: NA; J: TRBJ2-1; D: TRBD2; V: TRBV6-2/TRBV6-3; CDR3: CASSYLLAGGYNEQFF; DNA: TGTGCCAGCAGTTACTTACTAGCGGGGGGGTACAATGAGCAGTTCTTC
size: medium-sized; J: TRBJ1-6; D: NA; V: TRBV5-1; CDR3: CASSLKSDSPLHF; DNA: TGCGCCAGCAGCTTGAAATCGGATTCACCCCTCCACTTT
size: once; J: TRBJ1-3; D: NA; V: TRBV12-3/TRBV12-4; CDR3: CASSFPVGNTIYF; DNA: TGTGCCAGCAGTTTTCCAGTTGGAAACACCATATATTTT
size: NA; J: TRBJ2-7; D: NA; V: TRBV3-1/TRBV3-2; CDR3: CASSQERRSEQYF; DNA: TGTGCCAGCAGCCAAGAACGTAGATCTGAGCAGTACTTC
size: few; J: TRBJ1-5; D: NA; V: TRBV10-1; CDR3: CASSETPGGPQHF; DNA: TGCGCCAGCAGTGAGACCCCCGGAGGGCCCCAGCATTTT
size: NA; J: TRBJ2-7; D: NA; V: TRBV7-3; CDR3: CASSPRGGTTYEQYF; DNA: TGTGCCAGCAGCCCTCGGGGCGGGACCACCTACGAGCAGTACTTC
size: NA; J: TRBJ2-3; D: TRBD2; V: TRBV4-2; CDR3: CASSQGLAGGSSTDTQYF; DNA: TGTGCCAGCAGCCAAGGGCTAGCGGGGGGTTCTAGCACAGATACGCAGTATTTT
size: NA; J: TRBJ2-3; D: NA; V: TRBV11-2; CDR3: CASRTGKGYSTDTQYF; DNA: TGTGCCAGCAGAACAGGGAAAGGTTATAGCACAGATACGCAGTATTTT
size: NA; J: TRBJ1-2; D: TRBD1; V: TRBV18; CDR3: CASSPPGGGGYTF; DNA: TGTGCCAGCTCACCCCCAGGGGGCGGAGGCTACACCTTC
size: few; J: TRBJ1-5; D: TRBD1; V: TRBV6-1; CDR3: CASSGDWDRVGGSNQPQHF; DNA: TGTGCCAGCAGTGGGGACTGGGACAGGGTCGGGGGAAGCAATCAGCCCCAGCATTTT
size: once; J: TRBJ2-5; D: TRBD1; V: TRBV19; CDR3: CASRTGGGQETQYF; DNA: TGTGCCAGTAGGACAGGGGGAGGCCAAGAGACCCAGTACTTC
size: NA; J: TRBJ1-3; D: NA; V: TRBV5-1; CDR3: CASSLEAVNSGNTIYF; DNA: TGCGCCAGCAGCTTGGAGGCGGTAAACTCTGGAAACACCATATATTTT
size: NA; J: TRBJ1-2; D: NA; V: TRBV18; CDR3: CASSPGSTGYEGYTF; DNA: TGTGCCAGCTCACCAGGTTCGACAGGATATGAAGGCTACACCTTC
size: NA; J: TRBJ2-1; D: TRBD1; V: TRBV29-1; CDR3: CSVDGQGYNEQFF; DNA: TGCAGCGTTGATGGACAGGGCTACAATGAGCAGTTCTTC
size: NA; J: TRBJ2-2; D: NA; V: TRBV29-1; CDR3: CSARDNTGELFF; DNA: TGCAGCGCACGGGATAACACCGGGGAGCTGTTTTTT